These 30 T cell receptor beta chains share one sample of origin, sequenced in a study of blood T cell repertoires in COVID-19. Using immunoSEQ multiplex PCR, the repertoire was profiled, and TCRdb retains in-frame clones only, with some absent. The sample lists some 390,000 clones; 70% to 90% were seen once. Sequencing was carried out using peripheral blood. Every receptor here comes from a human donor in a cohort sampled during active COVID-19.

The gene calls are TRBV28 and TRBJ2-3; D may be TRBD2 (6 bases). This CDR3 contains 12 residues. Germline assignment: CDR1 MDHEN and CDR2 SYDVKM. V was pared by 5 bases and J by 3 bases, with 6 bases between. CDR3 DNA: TGTGCCAGCAGTGGGGGGACAGATACGCAGTATTTT. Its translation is CASSGGTDTQYF. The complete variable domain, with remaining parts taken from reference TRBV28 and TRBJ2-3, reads DVKVTQSSRYLVKRTGEKVFLECVQDMDHENMFWYRQDPGLGLRLIYFSYDVKMKEKGDIPEGYSVSREKKERFSLILESASTNQTSMYLCASSGGTDTQYFGPGTRLTVL.

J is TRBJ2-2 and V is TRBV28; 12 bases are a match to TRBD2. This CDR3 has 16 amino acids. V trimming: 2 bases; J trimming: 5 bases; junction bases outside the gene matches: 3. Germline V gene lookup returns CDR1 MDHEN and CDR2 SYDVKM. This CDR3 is CASSLLAGGPTGELFF. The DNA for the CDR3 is TGTGCCAGCAGTTTACTAGCGGGAGGGCCGACCGGGGAGCTGTTTTTT.

The CDR3 nucleotides are TGTGCCAGCAGCCTAAGCCCTCTCCAGGGCAAACTCTATGGCTACACCTTC. Amino acid sequence: CASSLSPLQGKLYGYTF. J is TRBJ1-2 and V is TRBV14; TRBD1 is a possible D gene (5 bases). The V gene's germline CDR1 is SGHDN and CDR2 FVKESK. This CDR3 has 17 residues. With 4 bases removed from V and 4 bases from J, the gap between germline ends came to 22 bases.

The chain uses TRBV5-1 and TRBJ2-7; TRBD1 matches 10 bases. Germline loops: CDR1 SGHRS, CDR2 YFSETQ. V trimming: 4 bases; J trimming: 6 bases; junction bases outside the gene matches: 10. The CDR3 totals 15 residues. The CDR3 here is CASSKGQGGPGEQYF. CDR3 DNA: TGCGCCAGCAGCAAAGGACAGGGGGGACCTGGCGAGCAGTACTTC.

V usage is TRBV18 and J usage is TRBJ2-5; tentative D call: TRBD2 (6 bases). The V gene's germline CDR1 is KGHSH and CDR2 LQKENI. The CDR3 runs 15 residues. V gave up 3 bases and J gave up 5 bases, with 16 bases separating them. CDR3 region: CASSPGTGTDETQYF. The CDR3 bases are TGTGCCAGCTCACCTGGGACTGGTACCGACGAGACCCAGTACTTC. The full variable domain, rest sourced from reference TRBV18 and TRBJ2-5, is NAGVMQNPRHLVRRRGQEARLRCSPMKGHSHVYWYRQLPEEGLKFMVYLQKENIIDESGMPKERFSAEFPKEGPSILRIQQVVRGDSAAYFCASSPGTGTDETQYFGPGTRLLVL.

In DNA, the CDR3 is TGTGCCAGCAGTAAGGACAGAGGTACATACGAGCAGTACTTC. It yields the protein CASSKDRGTYEQYF. The chain couples TRBV28 to TRBJ2-7; perhaps TRBD1 as D (6 bases). There are 14 residues in the CDR3. Trimming pared 5 bases from V and 4 bases from J, leaving 15 bases between. From germline, CDR1 is MDHEN and CDR2 SYDVKM.

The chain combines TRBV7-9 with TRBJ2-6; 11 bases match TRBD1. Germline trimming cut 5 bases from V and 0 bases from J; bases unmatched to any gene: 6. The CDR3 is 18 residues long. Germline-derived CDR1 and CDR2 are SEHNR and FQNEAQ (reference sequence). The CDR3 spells CASSVGTGGFSGANVLTF. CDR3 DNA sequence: TGTGCCAGCAGCGTGGGGACAGGGGGGTTCTCTGGGGCCAACGTCCTGACTTTC.

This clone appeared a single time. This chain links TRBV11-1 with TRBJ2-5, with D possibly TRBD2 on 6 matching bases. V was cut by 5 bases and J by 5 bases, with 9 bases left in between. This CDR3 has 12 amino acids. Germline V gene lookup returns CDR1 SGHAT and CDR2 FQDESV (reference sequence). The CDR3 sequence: CASSRRGETQYF. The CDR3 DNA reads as TGTGCCAGCAGCAGACGGGGGGAGACCCAGTACTTC.

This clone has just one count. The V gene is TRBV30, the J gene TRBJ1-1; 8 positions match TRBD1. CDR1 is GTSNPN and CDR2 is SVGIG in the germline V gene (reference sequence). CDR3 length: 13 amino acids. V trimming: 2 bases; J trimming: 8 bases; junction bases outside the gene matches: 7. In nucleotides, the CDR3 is TGTGCCTGGAGTTTAACAGGGGGTTTGGAAGCTTTCTTT. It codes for CAWSLTGGLEAFF.

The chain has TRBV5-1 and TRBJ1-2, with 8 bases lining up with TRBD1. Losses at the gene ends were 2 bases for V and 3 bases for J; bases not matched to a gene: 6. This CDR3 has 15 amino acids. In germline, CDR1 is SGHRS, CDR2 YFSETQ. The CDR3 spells CASSLDRGSDYGYTF. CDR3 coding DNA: TGCGCCAGCAGCTTAGACAGGGGATCTGACTATGGCTACACCTTC.

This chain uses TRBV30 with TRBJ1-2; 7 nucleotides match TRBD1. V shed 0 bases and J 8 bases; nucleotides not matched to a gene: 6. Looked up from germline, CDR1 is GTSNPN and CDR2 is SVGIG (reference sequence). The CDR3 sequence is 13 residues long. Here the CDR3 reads CAWSVVRGSGYTF. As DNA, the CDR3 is TGTGCCTGGAGTGTCGTCAGGGGGTCCGGCTACACCTTC.

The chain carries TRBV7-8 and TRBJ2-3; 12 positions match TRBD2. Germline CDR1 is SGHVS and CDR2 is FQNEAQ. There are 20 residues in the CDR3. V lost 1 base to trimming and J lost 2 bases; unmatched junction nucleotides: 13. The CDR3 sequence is CASSLVPSGRASSSTDTQYF. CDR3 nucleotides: TGTGCCAGCAGCTTAGTCCCTAGCGGGAGGGCCTCATCCTCCACAGATACGCAGTATTTT.

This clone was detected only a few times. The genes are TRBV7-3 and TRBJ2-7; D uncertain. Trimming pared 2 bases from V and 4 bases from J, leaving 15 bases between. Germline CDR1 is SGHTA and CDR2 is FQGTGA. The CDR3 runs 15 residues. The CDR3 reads CASSLLPGNVYEQYF. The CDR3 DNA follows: TGTGCCAGCAGCTTACTCCCGGGTAACGTGTACGAGCAGTACTTC.

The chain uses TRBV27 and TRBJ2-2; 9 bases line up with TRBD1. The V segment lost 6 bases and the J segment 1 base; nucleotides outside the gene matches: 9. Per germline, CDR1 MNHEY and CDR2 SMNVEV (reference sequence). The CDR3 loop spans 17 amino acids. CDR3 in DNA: TGTGCCAGCAGCCAACCCGCGGGACAGGGGAACACCGGGGAGCTGTTTTTT. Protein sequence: CASSQPAGQGNTGELFF.

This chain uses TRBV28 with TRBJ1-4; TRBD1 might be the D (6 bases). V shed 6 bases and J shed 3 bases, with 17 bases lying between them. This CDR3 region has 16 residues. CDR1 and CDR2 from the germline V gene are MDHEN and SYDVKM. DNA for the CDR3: TGTGCCAGCAGCCACGGGGGGGGCGAGGCTAATGAAAAACTGTTTTTT. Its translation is CASSHGGGEANEKLFF.

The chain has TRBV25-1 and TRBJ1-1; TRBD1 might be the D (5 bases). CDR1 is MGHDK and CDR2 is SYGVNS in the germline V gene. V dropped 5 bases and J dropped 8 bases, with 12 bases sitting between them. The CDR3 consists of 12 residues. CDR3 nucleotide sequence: TGTGCCAGCAGTTTAGGCAGGGCCGAAGCTTTCTTT. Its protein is CASSLGRAEAFF.

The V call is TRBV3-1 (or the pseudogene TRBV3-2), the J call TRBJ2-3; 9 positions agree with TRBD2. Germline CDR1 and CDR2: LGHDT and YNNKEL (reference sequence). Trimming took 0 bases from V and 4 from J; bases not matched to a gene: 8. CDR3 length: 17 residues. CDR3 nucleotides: TGTGCCAGCAGCCAAGAATGGGCGGGGGGGCCCCCAGATACGCAGTATTTT. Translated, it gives CASSQEWAGGPPDTQYF.

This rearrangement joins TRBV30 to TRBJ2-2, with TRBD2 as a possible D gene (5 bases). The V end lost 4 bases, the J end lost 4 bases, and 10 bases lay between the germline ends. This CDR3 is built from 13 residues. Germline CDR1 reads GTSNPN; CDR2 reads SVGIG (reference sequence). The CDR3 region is CAWNRDTTGELFF. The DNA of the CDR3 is TGTGCCTGGAATCGGGATACCACCGGGGAGCTGTTTTTT.

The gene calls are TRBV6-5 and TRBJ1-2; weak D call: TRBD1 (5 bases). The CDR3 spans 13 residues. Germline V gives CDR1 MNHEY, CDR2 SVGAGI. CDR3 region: CAKEEGGDHGYTF. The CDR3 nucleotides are TGTGCAAAAGAGGAAGGAGGGGACCACGGCTACACCTTC.

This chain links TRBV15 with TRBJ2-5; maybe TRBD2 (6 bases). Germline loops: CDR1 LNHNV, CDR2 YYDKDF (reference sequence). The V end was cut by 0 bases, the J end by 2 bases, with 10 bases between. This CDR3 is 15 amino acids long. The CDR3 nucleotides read TGTGCCACCAGCAGAGATTGGGGGACTCAAGAGACCCAGTACTTC. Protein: CATSRDWGTQETQYF.

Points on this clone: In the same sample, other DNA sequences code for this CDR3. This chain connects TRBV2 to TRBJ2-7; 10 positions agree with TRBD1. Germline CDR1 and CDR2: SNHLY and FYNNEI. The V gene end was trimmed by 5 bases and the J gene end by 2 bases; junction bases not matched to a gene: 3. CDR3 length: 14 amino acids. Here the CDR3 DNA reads TGTGCCAGCAGTCCGGGACAGGGGACCTACGAGCAGTACTTC. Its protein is CASSPGQGTYEQYF.

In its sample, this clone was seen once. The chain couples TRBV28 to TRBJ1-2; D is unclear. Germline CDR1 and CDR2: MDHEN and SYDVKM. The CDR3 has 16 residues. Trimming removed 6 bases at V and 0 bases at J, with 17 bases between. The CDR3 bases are TGTGCCAGCAGCGGGAGCCAGTCCTTAGCTAACTATGGCTACACCTTC. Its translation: CASSGSQSLANYGYTF.

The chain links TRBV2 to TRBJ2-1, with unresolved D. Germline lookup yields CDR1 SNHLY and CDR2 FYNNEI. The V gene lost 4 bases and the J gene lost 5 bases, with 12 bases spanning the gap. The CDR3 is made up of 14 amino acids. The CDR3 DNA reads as TGTGCCAGCAGTGGTTGGCCCCTTGACAATGAGCAGTTCTTC. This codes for CASSGWPLDNEQFF.

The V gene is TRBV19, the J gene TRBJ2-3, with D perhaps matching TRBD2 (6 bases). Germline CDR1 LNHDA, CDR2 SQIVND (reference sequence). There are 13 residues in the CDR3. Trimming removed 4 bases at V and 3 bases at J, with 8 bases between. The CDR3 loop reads CASSTGRTDTQYF. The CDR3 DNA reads TGTGCCAGTAGTACAGGGAGGACAGATACGCAGTATTTT.

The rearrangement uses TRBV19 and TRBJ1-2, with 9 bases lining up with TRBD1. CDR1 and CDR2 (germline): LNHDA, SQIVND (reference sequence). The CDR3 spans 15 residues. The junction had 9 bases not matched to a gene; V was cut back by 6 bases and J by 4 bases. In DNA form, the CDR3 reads TGTGCCAGTAGAGCAACAGGGGGCCTCGGCTATGGCTACACCTTC. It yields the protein CASRATGGLGYGYTF.

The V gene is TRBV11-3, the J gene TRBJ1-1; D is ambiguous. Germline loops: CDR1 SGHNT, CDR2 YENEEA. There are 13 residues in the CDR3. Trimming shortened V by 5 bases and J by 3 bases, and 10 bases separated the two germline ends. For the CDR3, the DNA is TGTGCCAGCAGCGCAGGTTGGCACACTGAAGCTTTCTTT. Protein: CASSAGWHTEAFF.

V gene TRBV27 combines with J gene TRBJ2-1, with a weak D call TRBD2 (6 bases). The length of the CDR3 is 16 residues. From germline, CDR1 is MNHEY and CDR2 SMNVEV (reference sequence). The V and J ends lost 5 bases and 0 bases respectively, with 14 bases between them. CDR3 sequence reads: CASSPDGGSSYNEQFF. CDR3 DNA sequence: TGTGCCAGCAGTCCTGACGGGGGAAGCTCCTACAATGAGCAGTTCTTC.

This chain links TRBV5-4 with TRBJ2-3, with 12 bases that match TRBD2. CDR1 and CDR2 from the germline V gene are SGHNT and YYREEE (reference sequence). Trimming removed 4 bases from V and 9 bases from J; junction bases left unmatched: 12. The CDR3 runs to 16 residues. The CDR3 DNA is TGTGCCAGCAGCCCTAGGACTAGCGGGGTCCCGCGGACGCAGTATTTT. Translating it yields CASSPRTSGVPRTQYF.

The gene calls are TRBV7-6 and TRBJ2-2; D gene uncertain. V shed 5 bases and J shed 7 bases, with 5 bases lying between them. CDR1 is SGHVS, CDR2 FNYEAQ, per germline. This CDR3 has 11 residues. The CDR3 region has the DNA TGTGCCAGCAGCCGAGGCGGGGAGCTGTTTTTT. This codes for CASSRGGELFF.

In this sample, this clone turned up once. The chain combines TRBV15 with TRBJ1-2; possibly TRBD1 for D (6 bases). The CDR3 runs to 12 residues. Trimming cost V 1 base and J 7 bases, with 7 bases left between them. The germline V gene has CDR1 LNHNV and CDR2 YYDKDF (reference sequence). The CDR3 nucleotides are TGTGCCACCAGCAGAGCAGGGGTTGGCTACACCTTC. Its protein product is CATSRAGVGYTF.